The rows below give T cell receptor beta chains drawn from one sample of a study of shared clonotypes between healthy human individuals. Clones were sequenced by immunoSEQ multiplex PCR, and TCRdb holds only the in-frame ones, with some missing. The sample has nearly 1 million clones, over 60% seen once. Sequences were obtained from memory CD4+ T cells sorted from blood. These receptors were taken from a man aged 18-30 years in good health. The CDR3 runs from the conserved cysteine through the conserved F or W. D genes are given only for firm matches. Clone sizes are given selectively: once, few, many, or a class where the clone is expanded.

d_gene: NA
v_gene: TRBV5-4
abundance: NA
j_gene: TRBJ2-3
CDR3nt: TGTGCCAGCAGCCCGGTAGAGAGAGATACGCAGTATTTT
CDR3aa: CASSPVERDTQYF

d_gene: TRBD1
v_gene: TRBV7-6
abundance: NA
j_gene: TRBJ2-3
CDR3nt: TGTGCCAGCAGCCAGGGGGTCCCCGCAGATACGCAGTATTTT
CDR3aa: CASSQGVPADTQYF

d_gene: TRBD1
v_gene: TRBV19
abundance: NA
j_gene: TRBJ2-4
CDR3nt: TGTGCCAGTAGTGAAGACAGGGGGCGCGACATTCAGTACTTC
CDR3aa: CASSEDRGRDIQYF

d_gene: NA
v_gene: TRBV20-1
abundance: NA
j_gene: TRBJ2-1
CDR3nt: TGCAGTGCTTTTGTCGGGACGGAGCAGTTCTTC
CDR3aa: CSAFVGTEQFF

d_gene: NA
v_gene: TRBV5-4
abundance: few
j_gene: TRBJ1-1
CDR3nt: TGTGCCAGCAGCTTGGGATGGGGGGCGAACACTGAAGCTTTCTTT
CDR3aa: CASSLGWGANTEAFF

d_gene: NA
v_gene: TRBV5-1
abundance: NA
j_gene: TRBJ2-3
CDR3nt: TGCGCCAGCAGCTTCGCGGATAGCACAGATACGCAGTATTTT
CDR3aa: CASSFADSTDTQYF

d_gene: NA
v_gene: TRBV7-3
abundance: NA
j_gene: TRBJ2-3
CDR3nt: TGTGCCAGCAGCTTAGGCCCGGGGGTGACAGATACGCAGTATTTT
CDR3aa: CASSLGPGVTDTQYF

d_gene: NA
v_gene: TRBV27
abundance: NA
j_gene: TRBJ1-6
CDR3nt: TGTGCCAGCAGACTCGGACAGACTATTAATTCACCCCTCCACTTT
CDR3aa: CASRLGQTINSPLHF

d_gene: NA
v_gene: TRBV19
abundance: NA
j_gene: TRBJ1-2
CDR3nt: TGTGCCAGTAGTATGGCAGGGACCAACTATGGCTACACCTTC
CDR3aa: CASSMAGTNYGYTF

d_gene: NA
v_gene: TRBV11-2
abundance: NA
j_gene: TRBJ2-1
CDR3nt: TGTGCCAGCAGCTACCCCAAGGGCAATGAGCAGTTCTTC
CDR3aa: CASSYPKGNEQFF